The table lists the clone carrying this T cell receptor (beta chain) with a count of one. These data come from a study of blood T cell repertoires in COVID-19. Across the study: PBMCs, B-cell-depleted T cells, or T cells provided the cDNA or gDNA that made up the material.

Assay used: immunoSEQ multiplex PCR; TCRdb lists only in-frame clones, some missing. Of over 50,000 clones in the sample, 70% to 90% are singletons; the top ten hold about 14%. Germline loops: CDR1 MNHEY, CDR2 SVGEGT. Deletions cut 2 bases from V and 6 bases from J, with 24 bases between. The CDR3 is 18 residues long. Input material: peripheral blood. The V gene is TRBV6-2 or TRBV6-3, the J gene TRBJ2-3; unclear D gene. The TCR was taken from a human donor in a cohort sampled during active COVID-19. The CDR3 bases are TGTGCCAGCAGTTACATCCGACTTAGTACTCCCTCGAGGGATACGCAGTATTTT. This sequence encodes CASSYIRLSTPSRDTQYF.